Listed below are T cell receptor beta chains from one sample, sequenced in a study of blood T cell repertoires in COVID-19. Measured with immunoSEQ multiplex PCR; TCRdb has only the in-frame clones, and not every one. Of roughly 72,000 clones listed, approximately 80% were seen once; the top ten hold about 20%. Specimen: peripheral blood. Source of these receptors: a man in his 70s who had recovered from COVID-19. The CDR3 runs from the conserved cysteine through the conserved F or W.

TRBJ1-3	TRBV30	CAWAGTLRGNTIYF
TRBJ2-2	TRBV15	CATSKGLAGVKNTGELFF
TRBJ2-1	TRBV2	CATRGGSTYNEQFF
TRBJ1-6	TRBV27	CASSPWTGPAGSPLHF
TRBJ2-3	TRBV5-1	CASSLAPGDGTDTQYF
TRBJ1-2	TRBV7-8	CASSFFGARYGYTF
TRBJ2-3	TRBV5-1	CASSLYNEKRTGLDTQYF
TRBJ2-3	TRBV15	CATSREDRTTDTQYF
TRBJ2-2	TRBV5-4	CASTLGGSDPNTGELFF
TRBJ2-3	TRBV6-5	CASSRGQGVQDTQYF
TRBJ1-5	TRBV19	CASSTTGGGNQPQHF
TRBJ1-5	TRBV7-8	CASSLEVIRTRGQPQHF
TRBJ2-3	TRBV5-1	CASSLESSGSTDTQYF
TRBJ2-1	TRBV30	CAWTKTVAYNEQFF
TRBJ1-2	TRBV5-4	CASSATAGNYGYTF
TRBJ1-4	TRBV9	CASSTRQGNEKLFF
TRBJ2-5	TRBV7-2	CASSSDRRETQYF
TRBJ1-1	TRBV2	CASSERGLNTEAFF
TRBJ2-1	TRBV7-6	CASSLDGRVSNEQFF
TRBJ2-7	TRBV7-9	CASSAVGTAYEQYF
TRBJ1-2	TRBV7-2	CASSSTDNYGYTF
TRBJ2-5	TRBV6-1	CASSEALAGGVQETQYF
TRBJ1-2	TRBV4-3	CASSRVVGEGYTF
TRBJ2-1	TRBV5-1	CASSLGPSSNEQFF
TRBJ2-3	TRBV5-1	CASSTGLAETDTQYF
TRBJ1-2	TRBV5-1	CASSPAGQAYGYTF
TRBJ2-7	TRBV6-5	CASRRDLREQYF
TRBJ1-1	TRBV7-8	CASSLTTGNTEAFF
TRBJ1-2	TRBV27	CASSLIGTGVSYGYTF
TRBJ2-1	TRBV7-2	CASSLRPLVHNEQFF
TRBJ2-1	TRBV6-2/TRBV6-3	CASSYGTAYNEQFF
TRBJ1-2	TRBV4-3	CASSQDLSGYGYTF
TRBJ1-5	TRBV7-2	CASSLGATNQPQHF
TRBJ1-2	TRBV7-2	CASSYVGQGAGGYTF
TRBJ2-3	TRBV7-2	CASSKWEGGTDTQYF
TRBJ2-5	TRBV7-9	CASSLPTGVGETQYF
TRBJ2-1	TRBV12-3/TRBV12-4	CASRLDRYNEQFF
TRBJ2-7	TRBV3-1/TRBV3-2	CASSQSLIGTPSF
TRBJ1-5	TRBV4-3	CASSQYTGNQPQHF
TRBJ2-1	TRBV10-2	CASSEGGLAGVGEQFF
TRBJ2-3	TRBV29-1	CSVELAGGPMGSDTQYF
TRBJ1-2	TRBV6-1	CASSETGLANYGYTF
TRBJ2-7	TRBV7-2	CASSLAASGAYEQYF
TRBJ2-7	TRBV5-1	CASSLIGQIGSEQYF
TRBJ2-7	TRBV7-9	CASSQDRDYEQYF
TRBJ2-3	TRBV19	CASGLAGGTDTQYF
TRBJ1-2	TRBV28	CASRTGFSVQNYGYTF
TRBJ2-3	TRBV7-9	CASSRTGHTDTQYF
TRBJ1-1	TRBV27	CASSARQGTMTEAFF
TRBJ2-3	TRBV18	CASSPYGASGSLGDTQYF
TRBJ1-1	TRBV4-1	CASSQPPGQGDFTEAFF
TRBJ2-3	TRBV18	CASSPPMPGQGTDTQYF
TRBJ2-1	TRBV2	CASSDNLAGDPASEWEQFF
TRBJ1-3	TRBV19	CASSTGRSGNTIYF
TRBJ1-2	TRBV28	CASSGGDGGSHGYTF